This T cell receptor (beta chain) is drawn from a study of shared clonotypes between healthy human individuals. Profiling relied on immunoSEQ multiplex PCR, and the TCRdb table lists in-frame clones only, not all of them. The sample lists approximately 1.9 million clones, 80% to 95% occurring once. CD45RO-negative, CCR7-selected cells formed the naive CD8 fraction, which excluded terminally differentiated effector memory CD45RA+ cells. Germline values: CDR1 SGHNT, CDR2 YENEEA. The CDR3 has 8 residues. The rearrangement joins TRBV11-3 to TRBJ2-7, with D unclear. The source material was naive CD8+ T cells from PBMCs. The receptor was derived from a young man in good health. Some clones in this sample may be carry-over from other donors' samples. CDR3 sequence: CASSLLLV. DNA for the CDR3: TGTGCCAGCAGCTTATTATTGGTC.